Listed below are T cell receptor beta chains from one sample, sequenced in a study of blood T cell repertoires in COVID-19. Here immunoSEQ multiplex PCR was the method, and the copy in TCRdb shows in-frame clones only, minus some. The repertoire includes fewer than 95,000 clones, about nine tenths of them detected once, and under 0.6% sits in the top ten. The source material was peripheral blood. These TCRs come from a man in his sixties with acute or convalescent COVID-19. Each CDR3 is given with its conserved first and last residue.

>TRBV12-3/TRBV12-4|TRBJ1-2
CASSGANYGYTF
>TRBV10-1|TRBJ2-1
CASKGGDNEQFF
>TRBV13|TRBJ1-2
CASSSGGRNYGYTF
>TRBV19|TRBJ1-1
CASTDIMNTEAFF
>TRBV29-1|TRBJ1-5
CSVELSGNQPQHF
>TRBV7-9|TRBJ2-1
CASGDRSGRAYNEQFF
>TRBV12-3/TRBV12-4|TRBJ2-1
CASSLVSEQFF
>TRBV6-4|TRBJ1-1
CASSSQGSAEAFF
>TRBV6-2/TRBV6-3|TRBJ2-3
CASSSSFRLAGGHSSTDTQYF
>TRBV3-1/TRBV3-2|TRBJ1-6
CASSPGQGSSPLHF
>TRBV18|TRBJ1-4
CASSPANEKLFF
>TRBV5-1|TRBJ2-7
CASSPDVVRAYEQYF
>TRBV11-3|TRBJ1-5
CASSQRSLLDLSNQPQHF
>TRBV5-4|TRBJ2-5
CASSSTGGETQYF
>TRBV2|TRBJ2-2
CASSYTGGTGELFF
>TRBV19|TRBJ2-1
CASSPDTYNEQFF
>TRBV10-3|TRBJ2-1
CAISDLPLRGGTSGLSYNEQFF
>TRBV27|TRBJ2-1
CASRSIGTSGDNEQFF
>TRBV27|TRBJ2-7
CASSLYSGRDNEQYF
>TRBV5-5|TRBJ1-2
CASSSSLRDSPGIYGYTF
>TRBV2|TRBJ1-6
CASSEAPGTYNSPLHF
>TRBV6-5|TRBJ2-7
CASNPSGGNSYEQYF
>TRBV5-5|TRBJ2-2
CASGQGARGELFF
>TRBV14|TRBJ2-7
CASSQAPPGQSPHEQYF
>TRBV29-1|TRBJ1-1
CSAKNTEAFF
>TRBV6-6|TRBJ1-2
CASSNPDRGGYGYTF